These T cell receptor beta chains were read from a single sample in a study of cytomegalovirus exposure and HLA in healthy donors. The data were produced by immunoSEQ multiplex PCR, yet TCRdb's version contains in-frame clones alone and is incomplete. The sample lists 200,000 or so clones, more than 70% seen once, with about 0.24% in the top ten. Sequenced material: PBMCs. All receptors derive from a boy between 10 and 17 years old in good health and CMV-seronegative. Both conserved end residues are part of each CDR3. A D gene is named only where the DNA matches it firmly. Size is stated for part of the rows, as once, few or many counts, or as a class when the clone is expanded.

d_call j_call clone_size v_call cdr3_nt cdr3_aa
NA TRBJ2-7 NA TRBV5-1 TGCGCCAGCAGCTCAGACTACGAGCAGTACTTC CASSSDYEQYF
TRBD2 TRBJ2-2 once TRBV10-3 TGTGCCATCAGTGCAACTAGCGTGAACACCGGGGAGCTGTTTTTT CAISATSVNTGELFF
NA TRBJ1-1 NA TRBV5-6 TGTGCCAGCAGCTTGGACCGGGACGGGGGAGCTTTCTTT CASSLDRDGGAFF
TRBD1 TRBJ1-4 NA TRBV15 TGTGCCACCAAACCCTACAGGGGCGAGGGAAAACTGTTTTTT CATKPYRGEGKLFF
NA TRBJ1-2 NA TRBV4-3 TGCGCCAGCAGCCATCCCACCGGTGGGGGCGGGAGTGGCTACACCTTC CASSHPTGGGGSGYTF
TRBD2 TRBJ2-7 few TRBV6-6 TGTGCCAGCAGTGGGACTAGCGGGGGGCCCTACGAGCAGTACTTC CASSGTSGGPYEQYF
TRBD1 TRBJ2-7 few TRBV6-5 TGTGCCAGCAGGAGGGGACAGGGGGCTTACGAGCAGTACTTC CASRRGQGAYEQYF
NA TRBJ1-6 NA TRBV7-9 TGTGCCAGCAGCTTAGTTCGGGAAAATTCACCCCTCCACTTT CASSLVRENSPLHF
NA TRBJ2-4 NA TRBV2 TGTGCCAGCAGTCGATCCAGGGAAATTCTAGCCAAAAACATTCAGTACTTC CASSRSREILAKNIQYF
NA TRBJ1-5 NA TRBV30 TGTGCCTGGAGTAAATACTCCGGGACGGGGGATAATCAGCCCCAGCATTTT CAWSKYSGTGDNQPQHF
TRBD1 TRBJ1-1 NA TRBV4-1 TGCGCCAGCAGCCAACCGGGACAGGGGACTTTCTTT CASSQPGQGTFF
NA TRBJ1-4 NA TRBV2 TGTGCCAGCAGTGTGGGGGGGCGGGAAGGTGAAAAACTGTTTTTT CASSVGGREGEKLFF
NA TRBJ1-2 NA TRBV7-2 TGTGCCAGCAGTGCGGGGCACGGCTACACCTTC CASSAGHGYTF
NA TRBJ1-2 NA TRBV7-2 TGTGCCAGCAGCTTAAGATCGGGGAATACCTATGGCTACACCTTC CASSLRSGNTYGYTF
TRBD2 TRBJ2-2 NA TRBV6-1 TGTGCCAGCACTAAAAGCGGGACGAACACCGGGGAGCTGTTTTTT CASTKSGTNTGELFF
NA TRBJ1-5 once TRBV30 TGTGCCTGGAGTAGGACATATGTAGAGCCCCAGCATTTT CAWSRTYVEPQHF
NA TRBJ1-1 NA TRBV5-1 TGCGCCAGCAGCCTGGTAGCAGAGAACACTGAAGCTTTCTTT CASSLVAENTEAFF
NA TRBJ2-1 NA TRBV4-1 TGCGCCAGCAGCTCTGGGGGCAGCTCCTACAATGAGCAGTTCTTC CASSSGGSSYNEQFF
NA TRBJ2-7 NA TRBV7-2 TGTGCCAGCAGCGAAGGGACTTCCAGCTCCTACGAGCAGTACTTC CASSEGTSSSYEQYF
NA TRBJ2-5 NA TRBV9 TGTGCCAGCAGCGCAGAAGAGACCCAGTACTTC CASSAEETQYF
NA TRBJ2-1 few TRBV12-1 TGTGCCAGCACCCCAGGACTAGCGGGAGTTAATGAGCAGTTCTTC CASTPGLAGVNEQFF
NA TRBJ2-5 NA TRBV6-6 TGTGCCAGCAGTTACGGGTCGGGGGTCCAAGAGACCCAGTACTTC CASSYGSGVQETQYF
NA TRBJ1-3 NA TRBV11-2 TGTGCCAGCAGCCTACATCAGCTAGTAAACACCATATATTTT CASSLHQLVNTIYF
TRBD2 TRBJ2-7 NA TRBV29-1 TGCAGCGTTGATCTAGCGGGACCCGCCTACGAGCAGTACTTC CSVDLAGPAYEQYF
TRBD1 TRBJ1-2 NA TRBV5-1 TGCGCCAGCAGCATGGGACAGGGGAGCTATGGCTACACCTTC CASSMGQGSYGYTF
NA TRBJ2-3 NA TRBV29-1 TGCAGCGTTGAAGATCCTTGGGGCAGCACAGATACGCAGTATTTT CSVEDPWGSTDTQYF
NA TRBJ1-1 NA TRBV4-3 TGCGCCAGCAGCCAAGATGCAGGGAAGCCTTTCTTT CASSQDAGKPFF
NA TRBJ2-1 NA TRBV27 TGTGCCAGCAGTTTGATACCCGTGGGGCTAGACAATGAGCAGTTCTTC CASSLIPVGLDNEQFF
NA TRBJ2-2 few TRBV15 TGTGCCACCAGCAGAGACCAGAGGGCTACCGGGGAGCTGTTTTTT CATSRDQRATGELFF
NA TRBJ1-5 NA TRBV5-1 TGCGCCAGCAGTTTGGGAGCCGGGACACATAGCAATCAGCCCCAGCATTTT CASSLGAGTHSNQPQHF
TRBD1 TRBJ2-2 NA TRBV6-5 TGTGCCAGCAGTCCGTGGGACAGCGCAACCGGGGAGCTGTTTTTT CASSPWDSATGELFF
TRBD1 TRBJ2-3 NA TRBV6-4 TGTGCCAGCAGTGACGGACAGGGGGGCACAGATACGCAGTATTTT CASSDGQGGTDTQYF
NA TRBJ2-2 NA TRBV6-1 TGTGCCAGCAGTGAACCGACAGGTGGGATACCCCAACACACCGGGGAGCTGTTTTTT CASSEPTGGIPQHTGELFF
TRBD1 TRBJ1-1 NA TRBV13 TGTGCCAGCAGCGCGTTCCAGGGGGCGATCACTGAAGCTTTCTTT CASSAFQGAITEAFF
TRBD2 TRBJ2-3 NA TRBV7-2 TGTGCCAGCAGCTTAGCGGCGGGGGGCAGGGCAGATACGCAGTATTTT CASSLAAGGRADTQYF
NA TRBJ2-1 NA TRBV19 TGTGCCAGTAGACGGGTCGACAGACTTTACAATGAGCAGTTCTTC CASRRVDRLYNEQFF
NA TRBJ2-7 NA TRBV7-2 TGTGCCAGCAGCTTAACTCCCCCGGGGACAACCAGCTCCTACGAGCAGTACTTC CASSLTPPGTTSSYEQYF
NA TRBJ1-5 NA TRBV6-6 TGTGCCAGCAGTGCTACCCGGGAACAGCCCCAGCATTTT CASSATREQPQHF
TRBD1 TRBJ1-1 NA TRBV12-5 TGTGCTAGTGGTGATTCCGGGACAGGTTTCATGAACACTGAAGCTTTCTTT CASGDSGTGFMNTEAFF
TRBD2 TRBJ2-2 NA TRBV6-5 TGTGCCTCTAGCGGCACCGACACCGGGGAGCTGTTTTTT CASSGTDTGELFF
NA TRBJ1-2 NA TRBV4-1 TGCGCCAGCAGCCAGGGGGCACTACAAAAAGCTAACTATGGCTACACCTTC CASSQGALQKANYGYTF
NA TRBJ1-1 NA TRBV19 TGTGCCAGTAGTAAGGACGGGGGCACTGAAGCTTTCTTT CASSKDGGTEAFF